This T cell receptor (beta chain) was sequenced for a study of blood T cell repertoires in COVID-19. Study summary: Some COVID-19 samples were acute and others convalescent; all came from the United States, Italy and Spain. Nucleic acid was either cDNA or gDNA, and it came from T cells, B-cell-depleted T cells, or PBMCs.

In the original workflow: Amplification from reference gene primers served as the basis for estimated nucleated cell counts. Repertoires were generated with immunoSEQ multiplex PCR, while TCRdb's copy carries only in-frame clones and drops some. That table is the source of V, J and clone size, and D and trimming were worked out from the DNA. This sample has about 210,000 clones, with around 82% found just once. This CDR3 is built from 14 residues. V was clipped by 9 bases and J by 4 bases; unmatched bases: 8. This rearrangement joins TRBV23-1 to TRBJ2-2, with 7 bases that match TRBD2. TRBV23-1 is annotated as an ORF whose role is uncertain. The TCR comes from a woman aged 40 to 50 with active or convalescent COVID-19. Sample: peripheral blood. The CDR3: CARSLGGSTGELFF. CDR3 bases: TGCGCCAGATCGTTGGGAGGGAGCACCGGGGAGCTGTTTTTT.